This paragraph covers one TCR beta chain sequence. Antigen unknown. A read error may produce the germline difference seen at one junction end. These data are taken from a study of post-analysis software for immune sequencing data. Unique molecular identifiers were built into the TCR beta cDNA libraries. TCRdb ran MiXCR on the PCR reads and lists one entry per CDR3 protein. This repertoire shows roughly 730,000 distinct CDR3 sequences, 25% to 30% found once; its top ten account for roughly 0.53%. CDR3 length equals 17 residues. The germline gives CDR1 SGHTA, CDR2 FQGNSA. The study's findings and limits: Patients used a handful of TRBV segments, including TRBV5-6, TRBV5-1 and TRBV20-1, more often than controls.

The chain is built from TRBV7-2 and TRBJ2-1; D call uncertain. The material sequenced was blood. This clonotype originated in a girl aged 5 to 17 with multiple sclerosis. This CDR3 reads CASSLVGSSGSYNEQFF. The CDR3 DNA is TGTGCCAGCAGTTTAGTTGGTTCTAGTGGTTCCTACAATGAGCAGTTCTTC.